This T cell receptor beta chain was obtained from a study of post-analysis software for immune sequencing data. Study in general: Recorded subtypes: relapsing-remitting, secondary progressive, progressive-relapsing; some patients unannotated.

This clonotype showed up just once. The antigen is undetermined. The V gene lost 4 bases and the J gene lost 5 bases, with 13 bases spanning the gap. This CDR3 comprises 14 residues. Germline V CDR1 and CDR2: SGHRS, YFSETQ. Unique molecular identifiers were carried by the TCR beta cDNA libraries. With roughly 0.9 to 11 million T cells as the source, 540,000 or so cDNA molecules resulted. MiXCR, run by TCRdb on the PCR reads, gives a single entry per CDR3 protein. The sample includes some 690,000 distinct CDR3 sequences, roughly three fifths seen only once; the top ten take 10% to 12%. Findings and limits, study-wide: Higher frequency in patients than in controls was seen for 5 or 6 TRBV segments, with TRBV5-6, TRBV5-1 and TRBV20-1 among them. F measure showed strong co-clustering of same-batch samples. Controls' normalized Chao1 diversity significantly exceeded that of multiple sclerosis patients.

V usage is TRBV5-1 and J usage is TRBJ1-5, with D unclear. This sequence was found in a girl between 2 and 10 years old with multiple sclerosis. Sequencing used blood. The CDR3 region has the DNA TGCGCCAGCAGCCCCGGATATGGCGATCAGCCCCAGCATTTT. Encoded protein: CASSPGYGDQPQHF.